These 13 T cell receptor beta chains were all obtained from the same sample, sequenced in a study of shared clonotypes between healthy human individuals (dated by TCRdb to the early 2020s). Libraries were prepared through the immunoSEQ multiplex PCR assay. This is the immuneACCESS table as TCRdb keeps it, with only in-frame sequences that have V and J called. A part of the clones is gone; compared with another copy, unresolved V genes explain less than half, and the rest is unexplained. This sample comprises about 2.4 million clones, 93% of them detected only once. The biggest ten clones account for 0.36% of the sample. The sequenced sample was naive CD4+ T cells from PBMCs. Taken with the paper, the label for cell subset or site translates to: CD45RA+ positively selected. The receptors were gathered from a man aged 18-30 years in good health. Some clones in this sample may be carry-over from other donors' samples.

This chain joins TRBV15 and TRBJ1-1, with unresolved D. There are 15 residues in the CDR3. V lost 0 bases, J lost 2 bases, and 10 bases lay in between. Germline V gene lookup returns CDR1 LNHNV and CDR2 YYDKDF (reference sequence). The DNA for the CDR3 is TGTGCCACCAGCAGAGATATGGCTGTCAACACTGAAGCTTTCTTT. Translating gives CATSRDMAVNTEAFF.

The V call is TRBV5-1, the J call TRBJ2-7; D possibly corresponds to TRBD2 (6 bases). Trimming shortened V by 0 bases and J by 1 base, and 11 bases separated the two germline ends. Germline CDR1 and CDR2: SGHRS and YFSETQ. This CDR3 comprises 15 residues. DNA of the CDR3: TGCGCCAGCAGCTTGGGGTCGGGGGTTTCCTACGAGCAGTACTTC. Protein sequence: CASSLGSGVSYEQYF.

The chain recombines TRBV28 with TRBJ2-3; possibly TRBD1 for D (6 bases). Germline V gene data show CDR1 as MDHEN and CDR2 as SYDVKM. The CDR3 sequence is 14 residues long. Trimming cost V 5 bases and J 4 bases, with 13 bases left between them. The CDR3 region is CASSTISGADTQYF. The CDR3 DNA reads TGTGCCAGCAGTACGATCTCAGGGGCAGATACGCAGTATTTT.

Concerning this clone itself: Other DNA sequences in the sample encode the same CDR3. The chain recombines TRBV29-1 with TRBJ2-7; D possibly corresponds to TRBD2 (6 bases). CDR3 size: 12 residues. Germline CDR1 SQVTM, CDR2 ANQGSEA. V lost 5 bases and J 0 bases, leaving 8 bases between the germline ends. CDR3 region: CSVSGPSYEQYF. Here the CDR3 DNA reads TGCAGCGTTAGCGGGCCCTCCTACGAGCAGTACTTC.

CDR3 in DNA: TGTGCCAGCTCACCCCCCACCGCCGGGGAGCTGTTTTTT. As protein: CASSPPTAGELFF. V and J are TRBV18 and TRBJ2-2; the D is unclear. With 3 bases removed from V and 6 bases from J, the gap between germline ends came to 8 bases. The germline CDR1 and CDR2 sequences are KGHSH and LQKENI. This CDR3 has 13 residues.

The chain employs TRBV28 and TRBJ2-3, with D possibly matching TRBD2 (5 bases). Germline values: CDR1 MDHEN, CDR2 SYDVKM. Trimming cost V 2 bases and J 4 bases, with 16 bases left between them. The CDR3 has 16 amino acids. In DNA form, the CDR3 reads TGTGCCAGCAGTTTACTGGCAGGCGGGTCCGCAGATACGCAGTATTTT. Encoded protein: CASSLLAGGSADTQYF.

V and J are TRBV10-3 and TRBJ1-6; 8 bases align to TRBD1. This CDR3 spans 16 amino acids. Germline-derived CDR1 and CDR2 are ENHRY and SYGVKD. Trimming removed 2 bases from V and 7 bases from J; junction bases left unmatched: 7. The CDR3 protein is CAISEARQGRNSPLHF. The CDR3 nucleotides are TGTGCCATCAGTGAGGCCCGACAGGGGAGAAATTCACCCCTCCACTTT.

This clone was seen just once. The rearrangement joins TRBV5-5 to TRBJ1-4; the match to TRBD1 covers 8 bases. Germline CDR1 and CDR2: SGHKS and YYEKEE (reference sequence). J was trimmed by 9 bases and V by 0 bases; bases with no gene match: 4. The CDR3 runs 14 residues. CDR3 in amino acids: CASSLATGAQKLFF. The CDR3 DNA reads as TGTGCCAGCAGCTTGGCGACAGGGGCACAAAAACTGTTTTTT.

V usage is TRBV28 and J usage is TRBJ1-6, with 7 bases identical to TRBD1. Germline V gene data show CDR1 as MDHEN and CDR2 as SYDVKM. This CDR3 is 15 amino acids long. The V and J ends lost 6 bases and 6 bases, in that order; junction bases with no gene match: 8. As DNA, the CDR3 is TGTGCCAGCAGCGGTGGACAGGTTCCTAATTCACCCCTCCACTTT. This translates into CASSGGQVPNSPLHF.

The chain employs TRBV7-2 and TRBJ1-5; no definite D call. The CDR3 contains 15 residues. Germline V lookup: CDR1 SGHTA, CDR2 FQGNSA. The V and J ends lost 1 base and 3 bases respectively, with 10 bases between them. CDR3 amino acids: CASSLVVGDNQPQHF. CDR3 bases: TGTGCCAGCAGCTTAGTTGTTGGGGACAATCAGCCCCAGCATTTT.

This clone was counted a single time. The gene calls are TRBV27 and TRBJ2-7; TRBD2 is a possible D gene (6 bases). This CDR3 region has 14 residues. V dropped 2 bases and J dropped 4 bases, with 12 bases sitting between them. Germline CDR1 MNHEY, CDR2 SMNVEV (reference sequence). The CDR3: CASSLVQGGYEQYF. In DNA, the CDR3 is TGTGCCAGCAGTTTAGTTCAGGGAGGTTACGAGCAGTACTTC.

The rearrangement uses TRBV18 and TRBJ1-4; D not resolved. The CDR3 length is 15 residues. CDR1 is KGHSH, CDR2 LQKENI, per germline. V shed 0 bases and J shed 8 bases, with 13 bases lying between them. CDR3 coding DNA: TGTGCCAGCTCACCACCGGGAGTGGCTAGAGAAAAACTGTTTTTT. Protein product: CASSPPGVAREKLFF.

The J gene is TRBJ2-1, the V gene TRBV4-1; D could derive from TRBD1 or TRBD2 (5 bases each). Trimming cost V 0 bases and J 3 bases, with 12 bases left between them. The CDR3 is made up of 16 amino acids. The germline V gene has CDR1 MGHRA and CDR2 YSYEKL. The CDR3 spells CASSQDSGTRYNEQFF. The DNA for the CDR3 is TGCGCCAGCAGCCAAGATTCCGGGACGCGCTACAATGAGCAGTTCTTC.